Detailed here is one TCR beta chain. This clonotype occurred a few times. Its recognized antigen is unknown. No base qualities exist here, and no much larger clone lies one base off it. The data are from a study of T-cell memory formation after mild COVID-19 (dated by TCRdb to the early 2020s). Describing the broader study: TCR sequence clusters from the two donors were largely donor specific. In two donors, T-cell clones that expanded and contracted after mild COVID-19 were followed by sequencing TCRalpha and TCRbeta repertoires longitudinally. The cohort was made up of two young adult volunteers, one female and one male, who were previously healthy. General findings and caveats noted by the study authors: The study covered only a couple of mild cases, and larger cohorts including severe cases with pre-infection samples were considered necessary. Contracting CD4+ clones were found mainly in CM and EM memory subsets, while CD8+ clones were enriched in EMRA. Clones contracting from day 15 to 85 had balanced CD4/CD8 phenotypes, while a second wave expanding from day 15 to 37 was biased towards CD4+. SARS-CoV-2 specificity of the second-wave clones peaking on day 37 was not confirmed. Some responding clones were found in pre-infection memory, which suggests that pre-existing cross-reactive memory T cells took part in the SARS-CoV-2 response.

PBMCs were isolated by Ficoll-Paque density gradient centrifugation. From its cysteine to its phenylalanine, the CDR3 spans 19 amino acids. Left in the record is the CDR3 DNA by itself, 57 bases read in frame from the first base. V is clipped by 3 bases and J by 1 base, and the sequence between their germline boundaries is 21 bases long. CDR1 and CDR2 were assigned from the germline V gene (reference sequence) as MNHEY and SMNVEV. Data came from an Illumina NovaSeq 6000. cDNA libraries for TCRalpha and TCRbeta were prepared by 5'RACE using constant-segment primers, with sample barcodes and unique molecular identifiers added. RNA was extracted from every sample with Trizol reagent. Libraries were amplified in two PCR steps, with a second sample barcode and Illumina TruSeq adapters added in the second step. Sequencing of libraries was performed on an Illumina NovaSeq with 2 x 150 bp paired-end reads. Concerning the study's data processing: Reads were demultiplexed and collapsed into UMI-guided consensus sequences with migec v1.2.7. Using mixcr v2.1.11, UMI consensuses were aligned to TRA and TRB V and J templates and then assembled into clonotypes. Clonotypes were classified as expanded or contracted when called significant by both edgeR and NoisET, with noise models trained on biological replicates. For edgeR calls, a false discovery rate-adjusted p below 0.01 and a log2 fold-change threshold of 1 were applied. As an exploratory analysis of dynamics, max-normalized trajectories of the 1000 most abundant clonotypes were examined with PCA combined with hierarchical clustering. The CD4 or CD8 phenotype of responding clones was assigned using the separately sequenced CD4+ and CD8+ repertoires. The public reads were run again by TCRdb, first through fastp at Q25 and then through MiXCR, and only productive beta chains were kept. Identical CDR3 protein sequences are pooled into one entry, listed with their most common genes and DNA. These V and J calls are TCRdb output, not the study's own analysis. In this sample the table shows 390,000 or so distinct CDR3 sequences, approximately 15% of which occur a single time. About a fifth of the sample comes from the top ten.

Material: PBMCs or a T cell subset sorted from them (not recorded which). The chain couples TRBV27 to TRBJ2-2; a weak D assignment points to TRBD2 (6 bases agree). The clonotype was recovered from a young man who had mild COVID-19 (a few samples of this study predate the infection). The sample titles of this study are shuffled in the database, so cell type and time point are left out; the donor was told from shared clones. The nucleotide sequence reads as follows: TGTGCCAGCAGTTTTCTTCTCCGCCGACTAGAGGGGAACACCGGGGAGCTGTTTTTT. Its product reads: CASSFLLRRLEGNTGELFF.